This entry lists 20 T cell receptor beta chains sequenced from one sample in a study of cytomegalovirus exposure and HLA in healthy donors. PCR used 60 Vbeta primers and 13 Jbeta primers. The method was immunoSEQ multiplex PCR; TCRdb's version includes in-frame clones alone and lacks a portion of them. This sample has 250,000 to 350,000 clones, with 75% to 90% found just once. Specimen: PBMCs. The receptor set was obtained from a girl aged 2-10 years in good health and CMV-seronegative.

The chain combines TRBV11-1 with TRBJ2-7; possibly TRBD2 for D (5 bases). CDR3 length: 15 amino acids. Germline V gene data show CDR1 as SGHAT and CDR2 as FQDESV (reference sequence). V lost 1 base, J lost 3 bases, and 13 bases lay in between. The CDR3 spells CASSLGPAESYEQYF. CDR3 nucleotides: TGTGCCAGCAGCTTAGGACCAGCGGAGAGCTACGAGCAGTACTTC.

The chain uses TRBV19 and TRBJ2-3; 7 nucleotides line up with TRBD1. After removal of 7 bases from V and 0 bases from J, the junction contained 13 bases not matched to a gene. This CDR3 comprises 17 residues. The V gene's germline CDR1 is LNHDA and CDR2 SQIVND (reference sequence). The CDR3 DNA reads TGTGCCAGTACCCTAAACTACAGGGGAATTAGCACAGATACGCAGTATTTT. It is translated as CASTLNYRGISTDTQYF.

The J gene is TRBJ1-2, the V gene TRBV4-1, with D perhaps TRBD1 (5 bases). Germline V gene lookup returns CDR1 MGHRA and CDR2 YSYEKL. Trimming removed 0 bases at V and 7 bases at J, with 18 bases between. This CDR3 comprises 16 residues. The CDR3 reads CASSQEGRSGVGGYTF. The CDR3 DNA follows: TGCGCCAGCAGCCAAGAAGGGCGGTCGGGGGTTGGTGGCTACACCTTC.

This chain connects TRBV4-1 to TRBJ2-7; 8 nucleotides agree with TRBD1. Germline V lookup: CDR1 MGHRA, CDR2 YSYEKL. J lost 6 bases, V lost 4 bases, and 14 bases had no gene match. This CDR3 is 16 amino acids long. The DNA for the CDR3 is TGCGCCAGCAGCCGAGGAGGGACAGGACCTTATCTCGAGCAGTACTTC. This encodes CASSRGGTGPYLEQYF.

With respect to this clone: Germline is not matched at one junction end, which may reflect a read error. CDR3 DNA sequence: TGTTCCAGCAGCTCCATTAGGGGGGGCGTGGCTGGCTACACCTTC. Translating it yields CSSSSIRGGVAGYTF. The chain is built from TRBV7-9 and TRBJ1-2; a possible D gene is TRBD1 (6 bases). This CDR3 is built from 15 residues. Germline lookup yields CDR1 SEHNR and CDR2 FQNEAQ (reference sequence). The full variable domain, in which reference TRBV7-9 and TRBJ1-2 provide the parts outside the CDR3, is DTGVSQNPRHKITKRGQNVTFRCDPISEHNRLYWYRQTLGQGPEFLTYFQNEAQLEKSRLLSDRFSAERPKGSFSTLEIQRTEQGDSAMYLCSSSSIRGGVAGYTFGSGTRLTVV.

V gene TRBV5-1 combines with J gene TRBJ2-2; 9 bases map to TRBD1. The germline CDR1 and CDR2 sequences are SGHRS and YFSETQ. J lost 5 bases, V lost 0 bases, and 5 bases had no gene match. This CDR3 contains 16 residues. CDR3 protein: CASSLGGTGRTGELFF. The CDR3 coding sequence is TGCGCCAGCAGCTTGGGGGGGACAGGGCGTACCGGGGAGCTGTTTTTT.

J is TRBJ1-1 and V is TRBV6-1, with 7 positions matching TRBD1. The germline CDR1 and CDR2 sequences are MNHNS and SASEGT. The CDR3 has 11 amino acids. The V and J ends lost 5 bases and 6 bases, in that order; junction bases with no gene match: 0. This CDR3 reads CASSQGAEAFF. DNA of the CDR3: TGTGCCAGCAGTCAGGGGGCTGAAGCTTTCTTT.

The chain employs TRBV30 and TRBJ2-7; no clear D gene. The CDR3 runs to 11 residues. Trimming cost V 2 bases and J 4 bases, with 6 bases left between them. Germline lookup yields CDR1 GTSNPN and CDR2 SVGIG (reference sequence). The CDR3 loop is CAWSYNYEQYF. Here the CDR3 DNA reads TGTGCCTGGAGTTATAATTACGAGCAGTACTTC.

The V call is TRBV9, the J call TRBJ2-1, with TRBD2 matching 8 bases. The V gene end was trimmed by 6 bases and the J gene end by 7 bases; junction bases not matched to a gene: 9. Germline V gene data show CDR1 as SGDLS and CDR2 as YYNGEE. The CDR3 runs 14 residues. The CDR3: CASTRASGLNEQFF. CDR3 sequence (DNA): TGTGCCAGCACGAGGGCTAGCGGGCTGAATGAGCAGTTCTTC.

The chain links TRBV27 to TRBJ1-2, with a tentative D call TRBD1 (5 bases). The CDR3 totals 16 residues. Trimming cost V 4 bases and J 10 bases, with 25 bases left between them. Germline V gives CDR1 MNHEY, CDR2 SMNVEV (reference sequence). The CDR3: CASSSLLRQGPLDYTF. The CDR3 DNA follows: TGTGCCAGCAGTTCCCTCCTTAGGCAGGGCCCTCTGGACTACACCTTC.

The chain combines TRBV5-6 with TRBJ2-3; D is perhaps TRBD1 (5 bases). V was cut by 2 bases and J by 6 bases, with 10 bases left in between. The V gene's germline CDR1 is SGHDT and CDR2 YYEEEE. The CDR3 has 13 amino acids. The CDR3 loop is CASSFGHDDTQYF. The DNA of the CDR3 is TGTGCCAGCAGCTTCGGACACGACGATACGCAGTATTTT.

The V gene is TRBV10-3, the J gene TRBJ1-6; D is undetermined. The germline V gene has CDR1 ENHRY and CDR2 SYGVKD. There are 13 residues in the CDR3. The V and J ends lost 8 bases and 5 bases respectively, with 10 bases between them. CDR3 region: CAISTRNNSPLHF. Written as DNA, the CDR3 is TGTGCCATCTCCACCAGGAATAATTCACCCCTCCACTTT.

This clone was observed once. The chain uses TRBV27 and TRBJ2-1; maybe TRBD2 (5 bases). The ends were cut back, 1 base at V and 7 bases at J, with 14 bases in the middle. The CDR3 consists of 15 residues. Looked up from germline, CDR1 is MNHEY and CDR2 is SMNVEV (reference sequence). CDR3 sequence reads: CASSLLGLSGNEQFF. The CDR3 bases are TGTGCCAGCAGTTTATTAGGGTTGAGCGGAAATGAGCAGTTCTTC.

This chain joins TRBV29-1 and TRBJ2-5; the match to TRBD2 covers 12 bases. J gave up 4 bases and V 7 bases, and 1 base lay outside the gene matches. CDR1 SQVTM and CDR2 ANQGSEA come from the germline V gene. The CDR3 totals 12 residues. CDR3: CSGGLAGETQYF. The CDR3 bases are TGCAGCGGGGGACTAGCGGGAGAGACCCAGTACTTC. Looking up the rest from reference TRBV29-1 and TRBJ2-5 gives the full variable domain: SAVISQKPSRDICQRGTSLTIQCQVDSQVTMMFWYRQQPGQSLTLIATANQGSEATYESGFVIDKFPISRPNLTFSTLTVSNMSPEDSSIYLCSGGLAGETQYFGPGTRLLVL.

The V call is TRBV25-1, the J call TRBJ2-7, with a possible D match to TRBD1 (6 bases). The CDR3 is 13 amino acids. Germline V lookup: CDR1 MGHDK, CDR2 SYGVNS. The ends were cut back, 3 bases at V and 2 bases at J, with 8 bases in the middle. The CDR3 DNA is TGTGCCAGCAGTGACAAGGGGGCCTACGAGCAGTACTTC. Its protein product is CASSDKGAYEQYF.

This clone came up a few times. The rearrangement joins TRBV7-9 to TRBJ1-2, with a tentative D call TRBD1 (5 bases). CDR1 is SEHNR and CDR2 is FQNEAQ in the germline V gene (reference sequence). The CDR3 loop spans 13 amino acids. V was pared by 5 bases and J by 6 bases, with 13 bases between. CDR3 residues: CASSRQTGDGYTF. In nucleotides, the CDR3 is TGTGCCAGCAGCCGACAGACGGGAGATGGCTACACCTTC.

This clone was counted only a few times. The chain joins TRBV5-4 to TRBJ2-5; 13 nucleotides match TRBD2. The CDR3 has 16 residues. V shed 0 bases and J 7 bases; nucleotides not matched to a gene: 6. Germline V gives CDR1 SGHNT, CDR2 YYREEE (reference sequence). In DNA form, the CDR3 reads TGTGCCAGCAGCTTGGCACTAGCGGGGGGGAGTGGGACCCAGTACTTC. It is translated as CASSLALAGGSGTQYF.

CDR3 nucleotides: TGTGCCAGCAGTACCAGAAGACTGTCGAACACTGAAGCTTTCTTT. As protein: CASSTRRLSNTEAFF. This chain links TRBV6-5 with TRBJ1-1; D is ambiguous. This CDR3 has 15 amino acids. V lost 5 bases, J lost 1 base, and 14 bases lay in between. Per germline, CDR1 MNHEY and CDR2 SVGAGI.

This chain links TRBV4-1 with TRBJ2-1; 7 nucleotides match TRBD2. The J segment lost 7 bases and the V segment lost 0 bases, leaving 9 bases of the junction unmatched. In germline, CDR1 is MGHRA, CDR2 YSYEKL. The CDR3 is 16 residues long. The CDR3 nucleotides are TGCGCCAGCAGCCAAGATCGATTCGCGGGAGCTAATGAGCAGTTCTTC. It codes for CASSQDRFAGANEQFF.

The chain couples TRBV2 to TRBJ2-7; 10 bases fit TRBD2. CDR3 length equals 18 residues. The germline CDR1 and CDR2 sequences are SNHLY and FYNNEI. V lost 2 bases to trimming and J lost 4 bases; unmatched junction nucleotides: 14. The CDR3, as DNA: TGTGCCAGCAGTGAATGGCAAGGAACTAGCGGGGAATCATACGAGCAGTACTTC. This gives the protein CASSEWQGTSGESYEQYF.